The 19 T cell receptor beta chains listed next were all sequenced from one sample in a study of regulatory T cells in long-lasting Graves disease. Assembly of TCR beta libraries relied on iRepertoire HTBI primers together with Arm-PCR of CDR3 regions. TCRdb processed the multiplex PCR reads anew with MiXCR; each CDR3 protein has one entry. The sample holds around 450,000 distinct CDR3 sequences; 20% to 25% are singletons and the top ten take over 6%. Time point of the sample: persistent/refractory GD, antithyroid drugs over 5 years with positive TRAb. The TCR library was prepared using RNA isolated from PBMCs. Specimen: peripheral blood mononuclear cells (PBMCs), collected when the disease was refractory, from a patient treated with antithyroid drugs. The receptors come from a female donor with Graves disease.

The chain employs TRBV6-1 and TRBJ2-2; D not certain. The germline V gene encodes CDR1 MNHNS and CDR2 SASEGT. V was pared by 5 bases and J by 1 base, with 8 bases between. The CDR3 runs 14 residues. CDR3 in amino acids: CASSPRQNTGELFF. Written as DNA, the CDR3 is TGTGCCAGCAGTCCTAGACAGAACACCGGGGAGCTGTTTTTT.

This clonotype has a count of ten or more. The chain employs TRBV20-1 and TRBJ2-1; the D call may be TRBD1 or TRBD2 (5 bases each). V shed 6 bases and J shed 5 bases, with 20 bases lying between them. CDR3 length: 15 amino acids. Germline V gene lookup returns CDR1 DFQATT and CDR2 SNEGSKA (reference sequence). CDR3 residues: CSASRYGGSDNEQFF. For the CDR3, the DNA is TGCAGTGCCTCCCGGTATGGGGGTTCGGACAATGAGCAGTTCTTC.

In its sample, this clonotype was seen a few times. The rearrangement joins TRBV7-2 to TRBJ2-2; D is unresolved. V dropped 5 bases and J dropped 4 bases, with 11 bases sitting between them. This CDR3 is built from 14 residues. In germline, CDR1 is SGHTA, CDR2 FQGNSA. CDR3 in DNA: TGTGCCAGCAGCACCCTCACGTTCACCGGGGAGCTGTTTTTT. Its protein is CASSTLTFTGELFF.

In its sample, this clonotype was seen a few times. The chain joins TRBV15 to TRBJ2-2, with no clear D. The germline V gene has CDR1 LNHNV and CDR2 YYDKDF (reference sequence). CDR3 length equals 13 residues. The germline V and J ends were trimmed by 1 base and 5 bases, with 5 bases remaining between them. DNA for the CDR3: TGTGCCACCAGCAGAGGCTTTACCGGGGAGCTGTTTTTT. It encodes CATSRGFTGELFF.

This clonotype was seen ten or more times. The chain recombines TRBV7-2 with TRBJ1-5; D is unclear. This CDR3 comprises 13 residues. Between the trimmed V and J ends, which lost 3 bases and 5 bases, there was a span of 8 bases. The germline gives CDR1 SGHTA, CDR2 FQGNSA. CDR3 nucleotides: TGTGCCAGCAGCTTCGCGGGGTATCAGCCCCAGCATTTT. Its protein is CASSFAGYQPQHF.

This clonotype was counted at least ten times. The V call is TRBV6-1, the J call TRBJ1-4, with TRBD1 matching 8 bases. Germline CDR1 and CDR2: MNHNS and SASEGT. The CDR3 extends over 14 amino acids. V was pared by 0 bases and J by 8 bases, with 2 bases of the junction left unmatched. The CDR3 DNA is TGTGCCAGCAGTGAAGCCCCAGGGGGCGAAAAACTGTTTTTT. Translation gives CASSEAPGGEKLFF.

This clonotype was counted only a few times. The chain uses TRBV20-1 and TRBJ1-4; 7 nucleotides match TRBD1. The CDR3 is made up of 14 amino acids. Germline CDR1 and CDR2: DFQATT and SNEGSKA (reference sequence). V shed 0 bases and J 8 bases; nucleotides not matched to a gene: 6. The CDR3 loop reads CSARDQGENEKLFF. In DNA form, the CDR3 reads TGCAGTGCTAGAGATCAGGGGGAGAACGAAAAACTGTTTTTT.

This clonotype was detected ten times or more. This chain joins TRBV20-1 and TRBJ2-7, with a tentative D call TRBD1 (6 bases). The CDR3 runs 14 residues. V was shortened by 1 base and J by 3 bases, with 13 bases between the two germline ends. In germline, CDR1 is DFQATT, CDR2 SNEGSKA (reference sequence). The CDR3 reads CSARVGQGIYEQYF. CDR3 DNA: TGCAGTGCTAGAGTAGGGCAGGGGATCTACGAGCAGTACTTC.

This clonotype has ten or more counts. The CDR3 loop reads CASNTQGPTYEQYF. CDR3 sequence (DNA): TGTGCCAGCAATACACAGGGGCCAACCTACGAGCAGTACTTC. V usage is TRBV12-3 or TRBV12-4 and J usage is TRBJ2-7; 7 bases align to TRBD1. The CDR3 has 14 residues. V lost 7 bases to trimming and J lost 2 bases; unmatched junction nucleotides: 8.

The sample holds a few counts of this clonotype. The rearrangement links TRBV12-3 or TRBV12-4 to TRBJ1-6; D unclear. V shed 6 bases and J shed 4 bases, with 10 bases lying between them. The CDR3 sequence is 14 residues long. CDR3 coding DNA: TGTGCCAGCAGGCGGACGGATTATAATTCACCCCTCCACTTT. Its translation is CASRRTDYNSPLHF.

This clonotype was observed a few times. Mismatch with germline at one junction end may stem from a read error. V and J are TRBV20-1 and TRBJ2-5, with a tentative D call TRBD2 (5 bases). The germline V gene encodes CDR1 DFQATT and CDR2 SNEGSKA (reference sequence). This CDR3 has 12 amino acids. This CDR3 reads CSTRMLQETQYF. The CDR3 coding sequence is TGCAGTACTAGGATGTTGCAAGAGACCCAGTACTTC.

This clonotype was counted ten times or more. The rearrangement links TRBV27 to TRBJ2-5; the match to TRBD1 covers 7 bases. The trim removed 3 bases at V and 5 bases at J, leaving 9 bases unmatched. The germline V gene encodes CDR1 MNHEY and CDR2 SMNVEV (reference sequence). The CDR3 sequence is 15 residues long. The CDR3 DNA sequence: TGTGCCAGCAGTTTCCGACAGGGACCGTGGGAGACCCAGTACTTC. Its protein product is CASSFRQGPWETQYF.

This clonotype was seen repeatedly, ten times or more. The chain has TRBV28 and TRBJ1-6, with D maybe TRBD1 (5 bases). Germline V gene lookup returns CDR1 MDHEN and CDR2 SYDVKM. There are 13 residues in the CDR3. Between the trimmed V and J ends, which lost 2 bases and 9 bases, there was a span of 8 bases. CDR3 loop: CASSLNRLSPLHF. Here the CDR3 DNA reads TGTGCCAGCAGTTTAAACAGGCTTTCACCCCTCCACTTT.

There are many counts of this clonotype. V gene TRBV12-5 combines with J gene TRBJ1-5, with D maybe TRBD1 (6 bases). Germline-derived CDR1 and CDR2 are LGHNT and FRNRAP. Trimming shortened V by 1 base and J by 3 bases, and 10 bases separated the two germline ends. This CDR3 spans 15 amino acids. DNA of the CDR3: TGTGCTAGTGGTTTGGCGACAGGTTTCAATCAGCCCCAGCATTTT. This encodes CASGLATGFNQPQHF.

This clonotype was observed once. The DNA for the CDR3 is TGTGCCAGCAGCGTAAGGCTAGCGGCCACGACCGGGGAGCTGTTTTTT. This gives the protein CASSVRLAATTGELFF. This chain joins TRBV9 and TRBJ2-2, with 7 bases identical to TRBD2. Germline V CDR1 and CDR2: SGDLS, YYNGEE. This CDR3 contains 16 residues. V was pared by 1 base and J by 5 bases, with 8 bases of the junction left unmatched.

The CDR3: CASSVEGDPNQPQHF. CDR3 in DNA: TGTGCCAGCAGCGTAGAAGGAGATCCTAATCAGCCCCAGCATTTT. J is TRBJ1-5 and V is TRBV9, with D uncertain. The CDR3 spans 15 residues. CDR1 SGDLS and CDR2 YYNGEE come from the germline V gene. The ends were cut back, 0 bases at V and 4 bases at J, with 11 bases in the middle.

V usage is TRBV6-5 and J usage is TRBJ2-2, with D hard to call. The CDR3 totals 17 residues. CDR1 and CDR2 (germline): MNHEY, SVGAGI. Trimming left V 0 bases short and J 6 bases short, with 17 bases between. CDR3 in amino acids: CASSYSRLPLGPGELFF. The DNA for the CDR3 is TGTGCCAGCAGTTACTCGCGGCTCCCTCTCGGCCCCGGGGAGCTGTTTTTT.

This clonotype was counted a few times. V gene TRBV7-2 combines with J gene TRBJ2-5; 11 positions match TRBD2. The germline gives CDR1 SGHTA, CDR2 FQGNSA. Trimming at V came to 5 bases and at J to 5 bases, leaving 4 bases not matched to a gene. The CDR3 is made up of 14 amino acids. The CDR3 DNA reads TGTGCCAGCAGCGAGGGACTAGCGGCGGAGACCCAGTACTTC. It encodes CASSEGLAAETQYF.

This clonotype was picked up many times. The chain recombines TRBV28 with TRBJ1-1, with 8 bases matching TRBD1. The germline gives CDR1 MDHEN, CDR2 SYDVKM. This CDR3 is built from 15 residues. Trimming took 5 bases from V and 1 from J; bases not matched to a gene: 6. Here the CDR3 reads CASSPTDRGNTEAFF. In DNA, the CDR3 is TGTGCCAGCAGTCCTACCGACAGGGGGAACACTGAAGCTTTCTTT.